These 10 T cell receptor beta chains share one sample of origin, sequenced in a study of T cells in women clearing cervical HPV infection. Only in-frame clones appear in the TCRdb table, and some are missing; sequencing was by immunoSEQ multiplex PCR. Its listing shows more than 15,000 clones. Source material: blood buffy coat. The receptors were gathered from a woman between 18 and 69 years old with a cervical HPV16 infection that either progressed to CIN3+ or cleared (not recorded which).

Notes on this clone: The read finishes 3 residues shy of the CDR3 end, and the germline J gene is used to complete it. This chain links TRBV20-1 with TRBJ2-1, with a tentative D call TRBD2 (5 bases). The CDR3 is made up of 13 amino acids. Trimming stripped 5 bases from V and 2 bases from J, with 10 bases between. Germline CDR1 and CDR2: DFQATT and SNEGSKA (reference sequence). CDR3 DNA, as far as it was read: TGCAGTGCTGCTGACTACACCTACAATGAG. Protein: CSAADYTYNE. The full CDR3 sequence reads CSAADYTYNEQFF.

About this clone itself: From the germline J gene comes the end of the CDR3, since the read stops 3 residues before it. The genes are TRBV20-1 and TRBJ1-2; tentatively, D is TRBD1 (5 bases). V dropped 2 bases and J dropped 6 bases, with 13 bases sitting between them. The germline CDR1 and CDR2 sequences are DFQATT and SNEGSKA (reference sequence). The CDR3 length is 13 residues. Partial CDR3 DNA: TGCAGTGCTAGACATCAGGGTCTACATGGC. Its translation: CSARHQGLHG. The CDR3 as a whole reads CSARHQGLHGYTF.

CDR3 loop: CASSLARGDYTF. The sequenced CDR3 bases are TGTGCCAGCAGCTTAGCTCGCGGAGAC. J is TRBJ1-2 and V is TRBV7-9; D not certain. The DNA ends 3 residues before the CDR3 does, and the rest of the CDR3 is filled in from the germline J gene. CDR1 is SEHNR and CDR2 is FQNEAQ in the germline V gene (reference sequence). The CDR3 contains 12 residues.

With regard to this clone: Read coverage stops 3 residues before the CDR3 terminus; the germline J gene supplies the remainder. The chain couples TRBV20-1 to TRBJ2-1; D possibly corresponds to TRBD1 (6 bases). There are 17 residues in the CDR3. V was trimmed by 5 bases and J by 7 bases, leaving 27 bases between them. The germline CDR1 and CDR2 sequences are DFQATT and SNEGSKA (reference sequence). CDR3 region: CSASPLKGTPSENEQFF. CDR3 DNA (partial): TGCAGTGCTTCCCCTCTTAAGGGGACACCCTCGGAGAATGAG.

In the case of this clone: This sample includes further DNA sequences coding for the same CDR3. CDR3 protein: CASSEDRNSGNTIYF. The covered CDR3 bases are TGTGCCAGCAGTGAAGACAGAAACTCTGGAAACACC. V gene TRBV6-1 combines with J gene TRBJ1-3; D unresolved. The CDR3 is cut off 3 residues early in the read; its end comes from the germline J gene. Looked up from germline, CDR1 is MNHNS and CDR2 is SASEGT. This CDR3 spans 15 amino acids. Deletions cut 1 base from V and 0 bases from J, with 7 bases between.

With respect to this clone: The read falls 3 residues short of the CDR3 end, and the missing part is taken from the germline J gene. The V call is TRBV5-1, the J call TRBJ2-2; D unclear. CDR1 and CDR2 from the germline V gene are SGHRS and YFSETQ. The CDR3 spans 16 residues. Trimming took 0 bases from V and 4 from J, leaving 13 bases between them. The part of the CDR3 DNA that was read is TGCGCCAGCAGCTTGGGGGCGATTCGAGGCACCGGGGAG. Protein: CASSLGAIRGTGE. The CDR3 in its entirety is CASSLGAIRGTGELFF.

About this clone: The sequence runs out 3 residues before the end of the CDR3; the remainder is reconstructed from the germline J gene. The chain recombines TRBV4-1 with TRBJ1-5; the match to TRBD1 covers 8 bases. The germline V gene has CDR1 MGHRA and CDR2 YSYEKL. V gave up 5 bases and J gave up 4 bases; unmatched junction bases: 7. The CDR3 loop spans 15 amino acids. CDR3 DNA, as far as it was read: TGCGCCAGCAGCAAGTTGCAGGGGGCAAATCAGCCC. This gives the protein CASSKLQGANQP. The full CDR3 protein reads CASSKLQGANQPQHF.

About this clone: The CDR3 end falls 3 residues outside the read, so it is completed with the germline J gene. This sequence joins TRBV6-2 or TRBV6-3 and TRBJ1-1; D may be TRBD1 (6 bases). From germline, CDR1 is MNHEY and CDR2 SVGEGT. V lost 5 bases and J 4 bases, leaving 17 bases between the germline ends. The CDR3 has 15 amino acids. Incomplete CDR3 DNA: TGTGCCAGCAGTGACCCACAGGGTCCGGCCACTGAA. Translation: CASSDPQGPATE. The full CDR3 is CASSDPQGPATEAFF.

Note on this clone: With the read ending 3 residues before the CDR3 end, the germline J gene is used to fill in that end. The chain links TRBV7-9 to TRBJ2-2, with 10 bases matching TRBD2. The CDR3 sequence is 15 residues long. J lost 5 bases, V lost 5 bases, and 5 bases had no gene match. Per the germline V gene, CDR1 is SEHNR and CDR2 is FQNEAQ (reference sequence). CDR3 bases read: TGTGCCAGCAGCCATAGCGGGAGGCGGACCGGGGAG. This encodes CASSHSGRRTGE. The entire CDR3 is CASSHSGRRTGELFF.

As concerns this clone: The sequenced fragment ends 3 residues before the CDR3 boundary, so the rest is inferred from the germline J gene. This chain connects TRBV7-8 to TRBJ1-5; maybe TRBD1 (5 bases). Per germline, CDR1 SGHVS and CDR2 FQNEAQ. The CDR3 is 16 amino acids. V was shortened by 5 bases and J by 0 bases, with 14 bases between the two germline ends. CDR3: CASSLQGGDSNQPQHF. The sequenced CDR3 bases are TGTGCCAGCAGCCTCCAGGGTGGAGATAGCAATCAGCCC.